The clone carrying this TCR beta chain has at least ten counts. Its antigen is still unknown. These data come from a study of regulatory T cells in long-lasting Graves disease. Library construction for TCR beta used iRepertoire HTBI primers and Arm-PCR of CDR3 regions. One entry per CDR3 protein, called by TCRdb with MiXCR from the multiplex PCR reads. Of under 500,000 distinct CDR3 sequences detected, less than 25% appear once; the ten largest clones hold less than 25%. Study outcomes and limitations: Thyroid tissue was not sampled; only peripheral blood was. Those with persistent disease had in common more public clonotypes (around 2,500) than new patients (around 910).

Time point noted: persistent/refractory GD, antithyroid drugs over 5 years with positive TRAb. Researchers made the TCR library from RNA that was extracted from PBMCs. Germline lookup yields CDR1 MNHEY and CDR2 SMNVEV (reference sequence). V was clipped by 0 bases and J by 7 bases; unmatched bases: 2. The CDR3 covers 15 residues. Sequenced here: peripheral blood mononuclear cells (PBMCs), sampled when the disease was refractory, from a patient treated with antithyroid drugs. The sequence was collected from a female donor with Graves disease. V and J are TRBV27 and TRBJ1-4, with 10 bases aligning to TRBD1. CDR3 sequence (DNA): TGTGCCAGCAGTTTATCGGGGACAGGGGTTGAAAAACTGTTTTTT. Its translation: CASSLSGTGVEKLFF.